The 21 T cell receptor beta chains below come from one sample, sequenced in a study of CD8+ T cells in alopecia areata (dated by TCRdb to 2016 to 2019). The sample's time point label, decoded: baseline before oral tofacitinib. The method behind the library was the immunoSEQ multiplex PCR assay. To provide template for TCR sequencing, every sample had RNA extracted and reverse transcribed into cDNA. Sourced from immuneACCESS, this table was stored by TCRdb with only in-frame sequences that have V and J called. A share of the clones is absent; for the studies checked, an unresolved V gene accounts for under half, and the remainder has no known explanation. The sample yields 200,000 to 250,000 clones; roughly two thirds were counted once. The ten top clones hold around 1.2% of the sample. Specimen: CD4+ T cells sorted from blood, collected at week 0. The receptors shown here come from a human donor with alopecia areata.

This clone turned up a few times. The chain recombines TRBV29-1 with TRBJ2-7; a weak D match, TRBD1 (6 bases). CDR1 is SQVTM, CDR2 ANQGSEA, per germline. This CDR3 has 12 amino acids. Trimming cost V 6 bases and J 4 bases, with 13 bases left between them. CDR3 in amino acids: CSVVKDRYEQYF. CDR3 sequence (DNA): TGCAGCGTCGTAAAGGACAGATACGAGCAGTACTTC.

The CDR3 bases are TGCAGCGTTTTACGGGTCCACAACACCGGGGAGCTGTTTTTT. Translated: CSVLRVHNTGELFF. This chain uses TRBV29-1 with TRBJ2-2; D remains ambiguous. The CDR3 runs to 14 residues. The V gene lost 5 bases and the J gene lost 2 bases, with 12 bases spanning the gap. Germline loops: CDR1 SQVTM, CDR2 ANQGSEA.

The rearrangement links TRBV29-1 to TRBJ1-1; D perhaps matches TRBD1 (6 bases). The CDR3 loop spans 13 amino acids. Germline loops: CDR1 SQVTM, CDR2 ANQGSEA. V lost 5 bases and J lost 1, with 11 bases in between. CDR3 region: CSVSRGQNTEAFF. CDR3 bases: TGCAGCGTTTCAAGGGGACAGAACACTGAAGCTTTCTTT.

The V and J genes are TRBV5-6 and TRBJ1-2; D unresolved. Germline-derived CDR1 and CDR2 are SGHDT and YYEEEE. This CDR3 has 15 amino acids. V lost 2 bases and J 4 bases, leaving 15 bases between the germline ends. The CDR3 here is CASSFYQSEVYGYTF. CDR3 coding DNA: TGTGCCAGCAGCTTTTACCAAAGCGAAGTCTATGGCTACACCTTC.

The chain uses TRBV25-1 and TRBJ2-2, with a tentative D call TRBD1 (5 bases). The CDR3 loop spans 15 amino acids. Germline lookup yields CDR1 MGHDK and CDR2 SYGVNS. Trimming cost V 3 bases and J 6 bases, with 14 bases left between them. Written as DNA, the CDR3 is TGTGCCAGCAGTGAGTGGCAGGGTATTGCCGGGGAGCTGTTTTTT. The encoded protein is CASSEWQGIAGELFF.

This clone came up a few times. The chain has TRBV29-1 and TRBJ1-1; D possibly corresponds to TRBD1 (6 bases). Trimming pared 0 bases from V and 5 bases from J, leaving 13 bases between. There are 14 residues in the CDR3. Germline loops: CDR1 SQVTM, CDR2 ANQGSEA. CDR3 amino acids: CSVEDLRGGTEAFF. The CDR3 DNA reads TGCAGCGTTGAAGATCTTCGAGGGGGGACTGAAGCTTTCTTT. The complete variable domain, with remaining parts taken from reference TRBV29-1 and TRBJ1-1, reads SAVISQKPSRDICQRGTSLTIQCQVDSQVTMMFWYRQQPGQSLTLIATANQGSEATYESGFVIDKFPISRPNLTFSTLTVSNMSPEDSSIYLCSVEDLRGGTEAFFGQGTRLTVV.

V usage is TRBV9 and J usage is TRBJ2-2, with no clear D. CDR1 and CDR2 (germline): SGDLS, YYNGEE. The V and J ends lost 4 bases and 3 bases respectively, with 16 bases between them. The CDR3 covers 16 residues. The CDR3 DNA reads as TGTGCCAGCAGCTACCTAGGGTCCGACCACACCGGGGAGCTGTTTTTT. Encoded protein: CASSYLGSDHTGELFF.

V is TRBV29-1 and J is TRBJ1-2; possibly TRBD1 for D (5 bases). V was trimmed by 1 base and J by 8 bases, leaving 8 bases between them. CDR1 is SQVTM and CDR2 is ANQGSEA in the germline V gene. This CDR3 comprises 11 residues. The chain's CDR3 is CSVEAGQGYTF. The CDR3 nucleotides read TGCAGCGTTGAAGCAGGGCAGGGCTACACCTTC.

The V call is TRBV7-2, the J call TRBJ2-6; D remains unclear. The CDR3 consists of 15 residues. V was pared by 4 bases and J by 1 base, with 8 bases between. Per germline, CDR1 SGHTA and CDR2 FQGNSA. In DNA, the CDR3 is TGTGCCAGCAGCTCCAGGATTTCTGGGGCCAACGTCCTGACTTTC. Its protein product is CASSSRISGANVLTF. The whole variable domain, filled in from reference TRBV7-2 and TRBJ2-6, reads GAGVSQSPSNKVTEKGKDVELRCDPISGHTALYWYRQSLGQGLEFLIYFQGNSAPDKSGLPSDRFSAERTGGSVSTLTIQRTQQEDSAVYLCASSSRISGANVLTFGAGSRLTVL.

The chain uses TRBV29-1 and TRBJ1-1, with TRBD1 matching over 8 bases. The CDR3 sequence is 12 residues long. The germline V gene has CDR1 SQVTM and CDR2 ANQGSEA. The ends lost 7 bases at V and 4 bases at J; junction bases unmatched: 5. CDR3 loop: CSALQGVTEAFF. CDR3 DNA: TGCAGCGCCCTACAGGGGGTCACTGAAGCTTTCTTT.

The chain links TRBV7-8 to TRBJ2-5; D tentatively fits TRBD1 or TRBD2 (5 bases each). This CDR3 has 15 residues. The V end lost 2 bases, the J end lost 7 bases, and 17 bases lay between the germline ends. Germline assignment: CDR1 SGHVS and CDR2 FQNEAQ. The CDR3 sequence: CASSLRAEARGTQYF. The CDR3 DNA is TGTGCCAGCAGCTTACGGGCGGAGGCTAGGGGGACCCAGTACTTC.

The chain carries TRBV9 and TRBJ2-1; 7 bases map to TRBD2. Germline CDR1 SGDLS, CDR2 YYNGEE. The CDR3 totals 16 residues. Losses at the gene ends were 1 base for V and 4 bases for J; bases not matched to a gene: 8. In DNA form, the CDR3 reads TGTGCCAGCAGCGTATTCGGTCTAGCGGTTTACAATGAGCAGTTCTTC. This translates into CASSVFGLAVYNEQFF.

The rearrangement links TRBV30 to TRBJ2-1; 8 bases are a match to TRBD2. The CDR3 is 14 amino acids. Germline-derived CDR1 and CDR2 are GTSNPN and SVGIG (reference sequence). J was trimmed by 7 bases and V by 2 bases; bases with no gene match: 7. The CDR3 here is CAWSLGGAQNEQFF. CDR3 sequence (DNA): TGTGCCTGGAGTCTCGGGGGGGCTCAGAATGAGCAGTTCTTC.

This clone was observed a handful of times. CDR3 sequence: CSAAGNTYEQYF. Here the CDR3 DNA reads TGCAGCGCCGCAGGCAATACCTACGAGCAGTACTTC. V gene TRBV29-1 combines with J gene TRBJ2-7; the D is unclear. CDR3 length: 12 amino acids. CDR1 and CDR2 from the germline V gene are SQVTM and ANQGSEA. V lost 7 bases and J lost 2, with 12 bases in between.

The chain's CDR3 is CASSFSNGSPLHF. CDR3 nucleotide sequence: TGTGCCAGCAGCTTTAGTAACGGTTCACCCCTCCACTTT. This chain links TRBV5-6 with TRBJ1-6, with D unresolved. The CDR3 is 13 amino acids. Germline V lookup: CDR1 SGHDT, CDR2 YYEEEE. V lost 2 bases and J 9 bases, leaving 9 bases between the germline ends.

This chain uses TRBV11-1 with TRBJ2-5, with 9 bases aligning to TRBD1. The CDR3 is 14 residues long. After removal of 5 bases from V and 3 bases from J, the junction contained 4 bases not matched to a gene. Germline V gene data show CDR1 as SGHAT and CDR2 as FQDESV (reference sequence). The CDR3 nucleotides are TGTGCCAGCAGCGACCGGGACAGGGAAGAGACCCAGTACTTC. It specifies CASSDRDREETQYF.

This clone was seen once. The genes are TRBV30 and TRBJ1-1; the match to TRBD1 covers 7 bases. CDR1 GTSNPN and CDR2 SVGIG come from the germline V gene (reference sequence). V lost 4 bases, J lost 4 bases, and 3 bases stayed unmatched. The CDR3 has 12 residues. The CDR3, as DNA: TGTGCCTGGACCAGGGGGAGCACTGAAGCTTTCTTT. Translation: CAWTRGSTEAFF.

This clone was counted a few times. The V call is TRBV15, the J call TRBJ1-5; a weak D match, TRBD1 (5 bases). The CDR3 has 15 residues. Trimming cost V 1 base and J 2 bases, with 9 bases left between them. Germline V gene data show CDR1 as LNHNV and CDR2 as YYDKDF (reference sequence). The CDR3 loop reads CATSRVGGGNQPQHF. DNA of the CDR3: TGTGCCACCAGCAGAGTTGGGGGAGGCAATCAGCCCCAGCATTTT.

The chain joins TRBV29-1 to TRBJ1-6; no firm D call. V was cut by 4 bases and J by 8 bases, with 12 bases left in between. The CDR3 has 13 amino acids. Looked up from germline, CDR1 is SQVTM and CDR2 is ANQGSEA. The CDR3 DNA is TGCAGCGTTGGTGAGGGCGGTGATTCACCCCTCCACTTT. Amino acid sequence: CSVGEGGDSPLHF.

The V and J genes are TRBV25-1 and TRBJ2-7, with 8 bases lining up with TRBD1. The V gene's germline CDR1 is MGHDK and CDR2 SYGVNS. This CDR3 has 13 amino acids. With 9 bases clipped from V and 6 bases from J, the junction kept 10 bases outside the gene matches. The CDR3: CASRTGWMGEQYF. CDR3 nucleotides: TGTGCCAGTCGGACAGGGTGGATGGGCGAGCAGTACTTC.

This clone was found a few times. This chain uses TRBV11-2 with TRBJ2-4; 7 bases are a match to TRBD1. The CDR3 totals 16 residues. V dropped 3 bases and J dropped 10; count of bases not matched to a gene: 15. Germline V gives CDR1 SGHAT, CDR2 FQNNGV. The CDR3 protein is CASSFGYRGPRSIQYF. The CDR3 DNA reads TGTGCCAGCAGCTTCGGTTACAGGGGACCCAGATCGATTCAGTACTTC.